This T cell receptor beta chain was sequenced for a study of tissue T cells after allogeneic stem cell transplantation. As concerns this clone: Its antigen remains unknown. Gene names denote mouse genes. Read data end 1 residue before the CDR3 end; the end is taken from the germline J gene.

Profiled with immunoSEQ multiplex PCR; TCRdb holds only in-frame clones, not every one. Altogether about 10,000 clones are present, 40% to 55% being singletons, with the ten largest covering approximately 6.5%. The CDR3 loop spans 13 amino acids. Germline V gene sequence: CDR1 MSHET, CDR2 SYDVDS. With 6 bases removed from V and 0 bases from J, the gap between germline ends came to 7 bases. Study observations and caveats: Motif-based clustering found tissue-specific repertoire signatures shared across patients, though few clones were shared. Only a limited share of tissue TCRs appeared in blood or spleen. Anatomically similar tissues had similar TCR repertoires within each patient.

The time point: mouse harvest day 7 after allogeneic transplant. Mouse grafts combined 10^7 T-cell-depleted bone marrow cells with 10^6 splenic CD5+ T cells. This mouse GVHD model was MHC-mismatched B6 to BALB/c, profiled day 7 or 14. Sequencing was done on a sample of gut tissue. The V and J genes are TRBV29 and TRBJ2-4, with unresolved D. The clonotype was recovered from a female BALB/c mouse given C57BL/6 T cells with graft-versus-host disease after an allogeneic hematopoietic cell transplant. The CDR3 bases that were read are TGTGCTAGCAGCATACTAAGTCAAAACACCTTGTAC. It yields the protein CASSILSQNTLY. The complete CDR3 reads CASSILSQNTLYF.